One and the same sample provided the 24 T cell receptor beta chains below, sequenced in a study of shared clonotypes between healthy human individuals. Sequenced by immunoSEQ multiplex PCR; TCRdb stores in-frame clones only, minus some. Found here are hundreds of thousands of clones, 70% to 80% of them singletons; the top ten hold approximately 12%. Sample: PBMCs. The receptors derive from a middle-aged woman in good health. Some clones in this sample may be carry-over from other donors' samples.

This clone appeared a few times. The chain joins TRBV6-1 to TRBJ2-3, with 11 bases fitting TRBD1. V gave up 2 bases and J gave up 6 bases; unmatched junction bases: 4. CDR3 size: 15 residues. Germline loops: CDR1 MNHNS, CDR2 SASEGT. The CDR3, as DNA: TGTGCCAGCAGTGAACTGGACAGGGGGCCTGATACGCAGTATTTT. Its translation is CASSELDRGPDTQYF.

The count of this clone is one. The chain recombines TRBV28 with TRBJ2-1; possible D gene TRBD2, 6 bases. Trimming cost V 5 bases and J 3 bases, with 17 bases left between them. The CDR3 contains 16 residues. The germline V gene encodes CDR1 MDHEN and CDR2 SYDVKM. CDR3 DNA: TGTGCCAGCAGTCTCGCCGGGGGAGTTAACTACAATGAGCAGTTCTTC. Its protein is CASSLAGGVNYNEQFF.

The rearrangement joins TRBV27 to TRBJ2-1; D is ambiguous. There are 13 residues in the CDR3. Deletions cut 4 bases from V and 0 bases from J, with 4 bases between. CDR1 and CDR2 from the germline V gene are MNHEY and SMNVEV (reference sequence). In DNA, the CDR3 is TGTGCCAGCAGTTACTACTCCTACAATGAGCAGTTCTTC. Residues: CASSYYSYNEQFF.

The CDR3 sequence is CASSHDTGAGQPQHF. The CDR3 region has the DNA TGTGCCAGCTCACACGACACAGGGGCGGGTCAGCCCCAGCATTTT. The chain recombines TRBV18 with TRBJ1-5; 7 bases are shared with TRBD1. Germline CDR1 is KGHSH and CDR2 is LQKENI. V was clipped by 4 bases and J by 6 bases; unmatched bases: 9. The CDR3 contains 15 residues.

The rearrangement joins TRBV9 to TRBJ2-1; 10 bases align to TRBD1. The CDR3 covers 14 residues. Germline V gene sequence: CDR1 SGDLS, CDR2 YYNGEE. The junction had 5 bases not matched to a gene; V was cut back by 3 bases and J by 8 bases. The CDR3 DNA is TGTGCCAGCAGCGGTGGGACAGGGGTCCATGAGCAGTTCTTC. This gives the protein CASSGGTGVHEQFF.

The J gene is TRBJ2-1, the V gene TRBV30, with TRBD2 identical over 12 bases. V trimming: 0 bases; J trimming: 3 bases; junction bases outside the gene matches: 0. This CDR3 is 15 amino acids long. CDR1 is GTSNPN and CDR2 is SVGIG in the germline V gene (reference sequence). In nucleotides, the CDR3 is TGTGCCTGGAGTGTACTAGCGGGAGGCTACAATGAGCAGTTCTTC. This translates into CAWSVLAGGYNEQFF. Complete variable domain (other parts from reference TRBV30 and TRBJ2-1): SQTIHQWPATLVQPVGSPLSLECTVEGTSNPNLYWYRQAAGRGLQLLFYSVGIGQISSEVPQNLSASRPQDRQFILSSKKLLLSDSGFYLCAWSVLAGGYNEQFFGPGTRLTVL.

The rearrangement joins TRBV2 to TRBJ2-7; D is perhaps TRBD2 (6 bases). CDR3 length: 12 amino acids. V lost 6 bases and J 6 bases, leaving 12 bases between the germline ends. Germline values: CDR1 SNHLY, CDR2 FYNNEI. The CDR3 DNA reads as TGTGCCAGCAGCTCCGACGGGGGCGAGCAGTACTTC. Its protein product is CASSSDGGEQYF.

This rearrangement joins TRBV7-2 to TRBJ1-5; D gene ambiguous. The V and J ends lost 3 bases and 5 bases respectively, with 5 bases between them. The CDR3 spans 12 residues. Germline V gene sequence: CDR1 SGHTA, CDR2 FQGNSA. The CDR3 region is CASSFPDQPQHF. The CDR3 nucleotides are TGTGCCAGCAGCTTCCCCGATCAGCCCCAGCATTTT.

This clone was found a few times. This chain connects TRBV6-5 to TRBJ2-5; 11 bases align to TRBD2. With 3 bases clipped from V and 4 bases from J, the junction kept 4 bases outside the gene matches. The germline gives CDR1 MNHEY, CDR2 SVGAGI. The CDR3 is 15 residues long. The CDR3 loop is CASSYTSGRGETQYF. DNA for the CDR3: TGTGCCAGCAGTTATACTAGCGGGAGAGGAGAGACCCAGTACTTC.

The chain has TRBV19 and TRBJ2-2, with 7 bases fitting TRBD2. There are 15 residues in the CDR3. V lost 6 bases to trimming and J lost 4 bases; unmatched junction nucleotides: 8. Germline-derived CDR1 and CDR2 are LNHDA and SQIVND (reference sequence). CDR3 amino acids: CASRGITSATGELFF. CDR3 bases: TGTGCCAGTAGGGGAATTACTAGCGCCACCGGGGAGCTGTTTTTT.

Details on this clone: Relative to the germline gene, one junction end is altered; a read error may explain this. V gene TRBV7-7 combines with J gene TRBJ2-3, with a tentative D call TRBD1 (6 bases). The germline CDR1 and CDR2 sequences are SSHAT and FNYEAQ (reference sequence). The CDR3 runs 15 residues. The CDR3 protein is CASSLNRGHTDTQYF. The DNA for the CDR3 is TGTGCTAGCAGCCTCAACCGGGGACACACAGATACGCAGTATTTT. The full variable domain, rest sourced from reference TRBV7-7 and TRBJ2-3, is GAGVSQSPRYKVTKRGQDVTLRCDPISSHATLYWYQQALGQGPEFLTYFNYEAQPDKSGLPSDRFSAERPEGSISTLTIQRTEQRDSAMYRCASSLNRGHTDTQYFGPGTRLTVL.

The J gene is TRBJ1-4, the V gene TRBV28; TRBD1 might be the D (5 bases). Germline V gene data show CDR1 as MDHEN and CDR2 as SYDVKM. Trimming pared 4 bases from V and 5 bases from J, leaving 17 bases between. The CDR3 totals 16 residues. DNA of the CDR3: TGTGCCAGCAGTTCCCCAACGGGGCCGCCAAATGAAAAACTGTTTTTT. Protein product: CASSSPTGPPNEKLFF.

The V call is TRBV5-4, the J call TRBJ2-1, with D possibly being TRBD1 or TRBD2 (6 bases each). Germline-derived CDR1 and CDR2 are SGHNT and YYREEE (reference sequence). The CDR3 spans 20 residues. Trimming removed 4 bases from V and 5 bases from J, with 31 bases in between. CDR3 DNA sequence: TGTGCCAGCAGCCGCTTTGGGGGGCTGGCTTCCGGTCTTAAGGACAATGAGCAGTTCTTC. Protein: CASSRFGGLASGLKDNEQFF.

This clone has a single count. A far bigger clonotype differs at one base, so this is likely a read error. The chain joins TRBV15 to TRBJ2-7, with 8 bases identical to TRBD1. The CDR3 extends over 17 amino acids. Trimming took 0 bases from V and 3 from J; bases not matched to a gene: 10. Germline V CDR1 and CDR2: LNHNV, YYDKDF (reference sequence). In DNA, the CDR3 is TGTGCCACCAGCAGAGAGGCGGCAGGGGGCTTCAACTACGAGCAGTACTTC. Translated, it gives CATSREAAGGFNYEQYF.

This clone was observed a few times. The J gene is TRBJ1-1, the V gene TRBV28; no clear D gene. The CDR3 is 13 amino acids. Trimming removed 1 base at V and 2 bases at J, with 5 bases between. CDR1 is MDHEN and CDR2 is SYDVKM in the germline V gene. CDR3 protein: CASSLSSNTEAFF. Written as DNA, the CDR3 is TGTGCCAGCAGTTTATCATCCAACACTGAAGCTTTCTTT.

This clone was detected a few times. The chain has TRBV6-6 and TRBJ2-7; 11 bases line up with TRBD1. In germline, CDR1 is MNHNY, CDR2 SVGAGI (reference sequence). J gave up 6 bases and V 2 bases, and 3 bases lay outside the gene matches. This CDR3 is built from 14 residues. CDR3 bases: TGTGCCAGCAGTTACAGGGGACAGGGGGGCGAGCAGTACTTC. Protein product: CASSYRGQGGEQYF.

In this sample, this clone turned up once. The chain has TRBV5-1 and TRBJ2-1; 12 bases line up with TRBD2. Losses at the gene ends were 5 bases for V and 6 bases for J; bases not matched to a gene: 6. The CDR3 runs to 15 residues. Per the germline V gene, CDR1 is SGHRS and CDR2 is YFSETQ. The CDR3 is CASRGGLAGRNEQFF. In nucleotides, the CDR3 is TGCGCCAGCAGAGGTGGACTAGCGGGACGCAATGAGCAGTTCTTC.

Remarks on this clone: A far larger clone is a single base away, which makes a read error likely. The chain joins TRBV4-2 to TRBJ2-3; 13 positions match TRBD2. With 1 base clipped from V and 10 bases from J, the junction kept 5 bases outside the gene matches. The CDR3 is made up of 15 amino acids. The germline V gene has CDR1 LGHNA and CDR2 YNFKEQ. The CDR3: CASSQGTSGRNAQYF. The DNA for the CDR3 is TGTGCCAGCAGCCAAGGGACTAGCGGGAGAAATGCGCAGTATTTT.

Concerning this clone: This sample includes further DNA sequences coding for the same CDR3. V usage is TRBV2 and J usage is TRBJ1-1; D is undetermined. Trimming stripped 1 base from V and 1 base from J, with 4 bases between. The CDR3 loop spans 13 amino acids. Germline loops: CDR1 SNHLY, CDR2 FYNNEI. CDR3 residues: CASSEGPNTEAFF. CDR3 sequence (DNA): TGTGCCAGCAGTGAAGGTCCGAACACTGAAGCTTTCTTT.

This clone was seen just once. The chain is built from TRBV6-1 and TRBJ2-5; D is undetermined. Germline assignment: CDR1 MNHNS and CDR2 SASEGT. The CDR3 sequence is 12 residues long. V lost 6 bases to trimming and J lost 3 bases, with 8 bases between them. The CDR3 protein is CASSRIEETQYF. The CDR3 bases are TGTGCCAGCAGCCGGATTGAAGAGACCCAGTACTTC.

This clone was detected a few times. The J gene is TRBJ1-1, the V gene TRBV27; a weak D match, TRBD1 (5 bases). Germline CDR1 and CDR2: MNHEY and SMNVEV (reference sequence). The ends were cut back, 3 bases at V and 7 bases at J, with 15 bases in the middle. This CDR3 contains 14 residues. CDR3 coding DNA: TGTGCCAGCAGTTTTGGGGGGATGACAGTTGAAGCTTTCTTT. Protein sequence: CASSFGGMTVEAFF.

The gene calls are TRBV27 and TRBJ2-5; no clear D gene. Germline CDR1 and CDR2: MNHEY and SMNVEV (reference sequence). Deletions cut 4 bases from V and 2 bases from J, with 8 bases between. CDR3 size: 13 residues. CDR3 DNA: TGTGCCAGCAGTTCGCACACGCAAGAGACCCAGTACTTC. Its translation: CASSSHTQETQYF.

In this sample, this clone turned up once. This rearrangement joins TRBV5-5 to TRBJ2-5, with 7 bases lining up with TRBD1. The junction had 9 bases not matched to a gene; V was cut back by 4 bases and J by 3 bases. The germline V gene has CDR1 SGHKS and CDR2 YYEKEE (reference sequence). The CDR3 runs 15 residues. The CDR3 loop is CASSPLGQKEETQYF. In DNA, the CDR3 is TGTGCCAGCAGCCCCCTGGGACAGAAAGAAGAGACCCAGTACTTC. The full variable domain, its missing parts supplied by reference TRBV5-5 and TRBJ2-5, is DAGVTQSPTHLIKTRGQQVTLRCSPISGHKSVSWYQQVLGQGPQFIFQYYEKEERGRGNFPDRFSARQFPNYSSELNVNALLLGDSALYLCASSPLGQKEETQYFGPGTRLLVL.

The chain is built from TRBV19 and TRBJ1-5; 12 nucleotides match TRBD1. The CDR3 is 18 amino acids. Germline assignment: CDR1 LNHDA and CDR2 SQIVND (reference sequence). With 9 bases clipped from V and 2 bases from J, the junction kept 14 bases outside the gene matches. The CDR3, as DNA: TGTGCCAGCGTACGCCTGGGACAGGGGGCACTCGGCAATCAGCCCCAGCATTTT. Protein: CASVRLGQGALGNQPQHF.